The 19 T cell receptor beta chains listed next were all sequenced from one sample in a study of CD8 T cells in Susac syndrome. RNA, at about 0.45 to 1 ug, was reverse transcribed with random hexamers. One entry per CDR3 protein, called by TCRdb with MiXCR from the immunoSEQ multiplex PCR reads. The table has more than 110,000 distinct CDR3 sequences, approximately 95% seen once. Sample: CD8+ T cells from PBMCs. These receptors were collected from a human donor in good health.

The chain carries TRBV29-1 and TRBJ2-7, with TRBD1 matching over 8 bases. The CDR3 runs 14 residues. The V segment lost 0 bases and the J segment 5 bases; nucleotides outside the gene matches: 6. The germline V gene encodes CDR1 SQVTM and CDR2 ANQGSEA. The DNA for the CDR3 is TGCAGCGTTGAAGATCCGACAGGGGCCCACGAGCAGTACTTC. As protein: CSVEDPTGAHEQYF.

Here the CDR3 reads CASSQLSSEQYF. The CDR3 region has the DNA TGTGCCAGCAGCCAGCTTAGCAGCGAGCAGTACTTC. The chain links TRBV28 to TRBJ2-7; no reliable D call. Per the germline V gene, CDR1 is MDHEN and CDR2 is SYDVKM. The CDR3 has 12 residues. Trimming took 6 bases from V and 6 from J, leaving 12 bases between them. The full variable domain, in which reference TRBV28 and TRBJ2-7 provide the parts outside the CDR3, is DVKVTQSSRYLVKRTGEKVFLECVQDMDHENMFWYRQDPGLGLRLIYFSYDVKMKEKGDIPEGYSVSREKKERFSLILESASTNQTSMYLCASSQLSSEQYFGPGTRLTVT.

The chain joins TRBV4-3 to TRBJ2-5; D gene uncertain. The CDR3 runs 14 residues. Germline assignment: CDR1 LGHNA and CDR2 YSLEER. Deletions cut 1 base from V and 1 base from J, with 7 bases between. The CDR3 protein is CASSQGQLQETQYF. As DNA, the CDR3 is TGCGCCAGCAGCCAAGGCCAGCTCCAAGAGACCCAGTACTTC.

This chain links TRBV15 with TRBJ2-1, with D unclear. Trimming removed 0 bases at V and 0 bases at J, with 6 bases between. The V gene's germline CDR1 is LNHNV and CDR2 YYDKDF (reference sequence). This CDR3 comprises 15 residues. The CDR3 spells CATSRDRSSYNEQFF. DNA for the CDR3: TGTGCCACCAGCAGAGACCGTAGCTCCTACAATGAGCAGTTCTTC.

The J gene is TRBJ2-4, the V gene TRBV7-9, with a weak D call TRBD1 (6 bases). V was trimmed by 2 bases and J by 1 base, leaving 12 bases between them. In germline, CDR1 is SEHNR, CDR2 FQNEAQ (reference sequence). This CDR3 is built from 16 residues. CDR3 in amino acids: CASSLNRAAAKNIQYF. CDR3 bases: TGTGCCAGCAGCTTAAACAGGGCCGCGGCCAAAAACATTCAGTACTTC.

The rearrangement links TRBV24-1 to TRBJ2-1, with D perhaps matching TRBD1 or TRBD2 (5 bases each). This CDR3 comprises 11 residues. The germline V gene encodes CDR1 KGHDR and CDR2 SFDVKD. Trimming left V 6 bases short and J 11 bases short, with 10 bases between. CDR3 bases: TGTGCCACCAGTCTCCGGGACCAGCAGTTCTTC. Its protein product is CATSLRDQQFF.

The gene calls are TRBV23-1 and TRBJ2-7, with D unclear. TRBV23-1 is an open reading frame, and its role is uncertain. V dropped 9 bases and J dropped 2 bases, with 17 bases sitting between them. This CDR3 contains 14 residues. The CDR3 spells CASQRPRSTYEQYF. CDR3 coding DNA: TGCGCCAGTCAAAGGCCCAGATCCACCTACGAGCAGTACTTC.

The CDR3 DNA sequence: TGCGCCAGCAGCCAGGGGGGATTATACAATGAGCAGTTCTTC. Amino acid sequence: CASSQGGLYNEQFF. The V gene is TRBV4-3, the J gene TRBJ2-1, with D perhaps TRBD2 (6 bases). The V and J ends lost 3 bases and 4 bases respectively, with 10 bases between them. The CDR3 contains 14 residues. Germline loops: CDR1 LGHNA, CDR2 YSLEER.

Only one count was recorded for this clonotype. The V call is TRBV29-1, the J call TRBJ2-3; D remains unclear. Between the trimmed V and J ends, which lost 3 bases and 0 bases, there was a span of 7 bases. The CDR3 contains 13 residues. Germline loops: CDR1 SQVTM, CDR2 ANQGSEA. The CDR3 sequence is CSVENASTDTQYF. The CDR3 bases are TGCAGCGTTGAGAACGCTAGCACAGATACGCAGTATTTT.

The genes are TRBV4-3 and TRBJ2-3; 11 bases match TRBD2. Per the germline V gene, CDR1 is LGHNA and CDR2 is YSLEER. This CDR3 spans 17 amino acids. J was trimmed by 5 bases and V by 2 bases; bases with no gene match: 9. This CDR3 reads CASSQQLLAGVKDTQYF. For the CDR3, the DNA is TGCGCCAGCAGCCAACAATTACTAGCGGGAGTGAAAGATACGCAGTATTTT.

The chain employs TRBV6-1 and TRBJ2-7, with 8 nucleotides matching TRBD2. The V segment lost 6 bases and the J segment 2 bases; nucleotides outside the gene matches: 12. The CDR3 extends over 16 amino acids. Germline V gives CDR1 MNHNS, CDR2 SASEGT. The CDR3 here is CASSRLRTSLPYEQYF. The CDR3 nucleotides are TGTGCCAGCAGCCGCCTTAGGACTAGCTTACCCTACGAGCAGTACTTC.

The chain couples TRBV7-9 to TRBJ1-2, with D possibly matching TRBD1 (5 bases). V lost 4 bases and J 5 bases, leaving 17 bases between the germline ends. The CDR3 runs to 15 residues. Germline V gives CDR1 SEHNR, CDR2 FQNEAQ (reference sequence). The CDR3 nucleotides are TGTGCCAGCAGCTCGAACTTGAGGGGCCGATATGGCTACACCTTC. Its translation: CASSSNLRGRYGYTF.

The DNA for the CDR3 is TGTGCCAGCACCAAGACTGGGGAGCTGTTTTTT. Translated: CASTKTGELFF. The genes are TRBV6-2 or TRBV6-3 and TRBJ2-2; D not resolved. CDR1 is MNHEY and CDR2 is SVGEGT in the germline V gene. The CDR3 contains 11 residues. Trimming left V 7 bases short and J 8 bases short, with 8 bases between.

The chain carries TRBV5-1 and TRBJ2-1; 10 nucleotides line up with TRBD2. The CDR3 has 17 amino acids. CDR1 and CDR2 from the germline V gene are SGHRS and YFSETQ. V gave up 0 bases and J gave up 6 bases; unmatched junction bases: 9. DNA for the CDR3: TGCGCCAGCAGCTTGGCCTCAAGCGGGAGGGGCCTCAATGAGCAGTTCTTC. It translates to CASSLASSGRGLNEQFF.

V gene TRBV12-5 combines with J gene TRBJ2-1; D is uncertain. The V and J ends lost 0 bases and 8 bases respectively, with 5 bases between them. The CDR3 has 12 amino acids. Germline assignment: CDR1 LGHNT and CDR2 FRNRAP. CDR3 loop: CASGLVSYEQFF. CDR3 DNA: TGTGCTAGTGGTTTGGTATCGTATGAGCAGTTCTTC.

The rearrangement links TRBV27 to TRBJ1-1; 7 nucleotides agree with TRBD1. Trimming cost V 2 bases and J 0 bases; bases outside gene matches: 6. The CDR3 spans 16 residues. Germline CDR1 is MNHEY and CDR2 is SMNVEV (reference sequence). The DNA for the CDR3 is TGTGCCAGCAGTTTAGAGGGACAGCACATGAACACTGAAGCTTTCTTT. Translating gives CASSLEGQHMNTEAFF.

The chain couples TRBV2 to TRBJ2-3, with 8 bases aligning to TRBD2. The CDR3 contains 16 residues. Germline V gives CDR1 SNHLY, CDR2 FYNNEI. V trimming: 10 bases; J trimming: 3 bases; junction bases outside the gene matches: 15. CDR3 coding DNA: TGTGCCACCCCCACTACGCGGCGGGAGGTGACAGATACGCAGTATTTT. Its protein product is CATPTTRREVTDTQYF.

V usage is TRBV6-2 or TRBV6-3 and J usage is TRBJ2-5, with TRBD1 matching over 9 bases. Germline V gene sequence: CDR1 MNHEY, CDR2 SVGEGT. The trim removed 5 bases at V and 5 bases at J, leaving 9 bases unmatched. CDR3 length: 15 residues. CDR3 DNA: TGTGCCAGCAGTGTTCGGGACAGGGACGGGGAGACCCAGTACTTC. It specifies CASSVRDRDGETQYF.

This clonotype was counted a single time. The CDR3, as DNA: TGTGCCAGCAGCACCGGGACTAACTACGCCGGGGAGCTGTTTTTT. Protein sequence: CASSTGTNYAGELFF. The chain employs TRBV9 and TRBJ2-2; 7 bases agree with TRBD2. Trimming took 4 bases from V and 6 from J; bases not matched to a gene: 9. Germline assignment: CDR1 SGDLS and CDR2 YYNGEE. There are 15 residues in the CDR3.